This T cell receptor beta chain was found in a study of a mutant IDH1 vaccine in newly diagnosed glioma (dated by TCRdb to about 2021). About the full investigation: Patients received eight vaccinations in weeks 1, 3, 5, 7, 11, 15, 19 and 23, corresponding to visits V03 through V10. For exploratory analyses, 25 to 30 treated patients had longitudinal TCRB deep sequencing done wherever samples were available. Before enrollment, most patients had been given radiochemotherapy with temozolomide as standard therapy, while the rest had received either radiotherapy alone or temozolomide alone. Vaccination began 4-6 weeks after radiotherapy alone, or alongside temozolomide cycles in the chemotherapy-containing groups. The approximately 30 treated patients were approximately 62% male and around 40% female, with a mean age of roughly 40 years. Peripheral blood was collected at six visits: V03 (baseline), V05, V07, V10, V12 and V13.

As concerns this clone: Its antigen is still unknown. No per-base quality is available; no much larger clone lies one base away.

The library was built by means of the immunoSEQ multiplex PCR assay. Rearranged TCR beta chain sequences were amplified using the hsTCRB Kit according to the manufacturer's protocol. Sequencing of TCRB libraries was carried out on an Illumina MiSeq. In the authors' own workflow: The kit vendor's proprietary platform handled demultiplexing, trimming and gene mapping. Entries here come from immuneACCESS through TCRdb and include only in-frame sequences with V and J called. Some clones fail to appear in such tables; in the studies checked, an unresolved V gene covers under half of the shortfall, and the cause of the remainder is unknown. The DNA was the basis for D and trimming; V, J and clone size are from that table. This sample has tens of thousands of clones in its table, and over 65% of those were observed once. The top ten clonotypes cover roughly 9.5% of the sample. Counted from cysteine to phenylalanine, this CDR3 has 14 amino acids. Only the CDR3 part of the read is kept: 42 bases, read in frame from the first base. CDR1 and CDR2 (MNHEY, SMNVEV) derive from the germline V gene (reference sequence). The germline ends are 12 bases apart after V is trimmed by 6 bases and J by 0 bases.

The label giving this sample's time point can be read as: week 11, during vaccination. Every vaccine dose consisted of 300 ug of a 20-mer mutant IDH1 peptide in Montanide, administered subcutaneously together with topical imiquimod. Newly diagnosed WHO grade 3 or 4 IDH1-mutant astrocytomas showing loss of nuclear ATRX were present in the donors. The samples were drawn from NOA16, a multicentre, single-arm, open-label phase I trial in Germany that tested a mutant IDH1 peptide vaccine in humans for the first time. The DNeasy Blood and Tissue Kit was used to extract genomic DNA from EDTA blood for TCRB sequencing. Results the study describes overall, beyond this receptor: Immune responses induced by the vaccine were seen in about 93% of patients across multiple MHC alleles. No apparent relationship was observed between pseudoprogression and alterations in the top peripheral T cell clonotypes detected by TCRB sequencing. It was noted by the authors that analyses of patient blood samples could not be reproduced owing to sample limitations. Availability determined which PBMC samples were chosen for TCRB deep sequencing.

Sample: PBMCs, taken from a glioma patient whose treatment included an IDH1 peptide vaccine. This TCR came from a woman aged 18-29 years with glioma. The rearranged chain carries TRBV27 and TRBJ2-7; the D gene is unclear. Here the CDR3 is given as CASRRDPASYEQYF. The sequenced DNA: TGTGCCAGCAGGAGAGATCCTGCCTCCTACGAGCAGTACTTC.